This T cell receptor beta chain was sequenced during a study of identical twins. CDR1 SGHRS and CDR2 YFSETQ come from the germline V gene. Trimming cost V 0 bases and J 5 bases; bases outside gene matches: 14. The CDR3 runs to 18 residues. Using its own MiXCR run on the 5' RACE reads, TCRdb lists one record per CDR3 protein. Of just under 650,000 distinct CDR3 sequences listed, just over 7% were seen once; the top ten hold 1.5% to 2%. Whole-study results and caveats: Whereas memory repertoires showed no such difference, abundant cord blood beta clonotypes carried fewer insertions.

Points on this clonotype: Antigen unknown.

These data were likewise used in another study, on yellow fever vaccine responses in identical twins.

This clonotype was sampled from a woman aged 18-30 years in good health. Sequenced material: PBMCs. V usage is TRBV5-1 and J usage is TRBJ2-1; 7 nucleotides match TRBD1. The CDR3 coding sequence is TGCGCCAGCAGCTTGGCCCCGGGACAGTTTTTATCCCACAATGAGCAGTTCTTC. It encodes CASSLAPGQFLSHNEQFF.